The sequence of this T cell receptor (beta chain) was determined in a study of chemoradiotherapy in HPV16-positive cancers. About the study: Functional T-cell assays on two HPV16-positive patients' cells defined candidate HPV-specific clones and common TCR motifs.

Germline V gene sequence: CDR1 SNHLY, CDR2 FYNNEI. This CDR3 has 15 amino acids. The J segment lost 4 bases and the V segment lost 7 bases, leaving 10 bases of the junction unmatched. Some clones are missing from TCRdb's copy, which holds only in-frame ones; the method was immunoSEQ multiplex PCR. In the table there are thousands of clones, less than 85% of which are singletons. On this clone itself: Its antigen remains unidentified.

Study-level points and caveats: HPV-specific T cells were functionally defined from only a couple of HPV16-positive patients. During treatment, candidate HPV-specific clones and E7-related motifs expanded in tumor. Better recurrence-free survival went with HPV-responsive T-cell expansion in HPV16-positive patients.

The TCR originated in a human donor with HPV-associated anogenital cancer. This chain connects TRBV2 to TRBJ1-2, with 9 bases lining up with TRBD1. The specimen comprised tumor tissue, sampled from a patient who underwent chemoradiotherapy. This CDR3 is CASKQGASNTYGYTF. CDR3 nucleotide sequence: TGTGCCAGCAAACAGGGGGCGAGCAATACCTATGGCTACACCTTC.